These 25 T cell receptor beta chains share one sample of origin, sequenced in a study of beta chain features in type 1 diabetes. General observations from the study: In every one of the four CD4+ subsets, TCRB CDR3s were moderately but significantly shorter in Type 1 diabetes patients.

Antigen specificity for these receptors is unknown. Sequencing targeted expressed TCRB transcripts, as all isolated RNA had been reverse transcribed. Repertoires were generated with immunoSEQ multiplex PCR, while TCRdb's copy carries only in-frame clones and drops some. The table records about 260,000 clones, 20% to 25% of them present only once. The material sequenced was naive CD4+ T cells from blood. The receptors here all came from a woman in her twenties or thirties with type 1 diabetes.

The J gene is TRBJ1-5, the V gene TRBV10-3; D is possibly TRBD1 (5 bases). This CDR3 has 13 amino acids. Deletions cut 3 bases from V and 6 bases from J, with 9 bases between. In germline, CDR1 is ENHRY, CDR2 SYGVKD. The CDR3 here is CAISERQGQPQHF. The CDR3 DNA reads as TGTGCCATCAGTGAACGGCAGGGTCAGCCCCAGCATTTT.

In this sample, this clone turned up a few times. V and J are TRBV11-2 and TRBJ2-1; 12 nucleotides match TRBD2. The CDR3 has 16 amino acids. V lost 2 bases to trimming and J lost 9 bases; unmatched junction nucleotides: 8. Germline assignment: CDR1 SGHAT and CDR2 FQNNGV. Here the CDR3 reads CASSLTLAGGWGEQFF. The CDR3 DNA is TGTGCCAGCAGCTTAACGCTAGCGGGAGGGTGGGGTGAGCAGTTCTTC.

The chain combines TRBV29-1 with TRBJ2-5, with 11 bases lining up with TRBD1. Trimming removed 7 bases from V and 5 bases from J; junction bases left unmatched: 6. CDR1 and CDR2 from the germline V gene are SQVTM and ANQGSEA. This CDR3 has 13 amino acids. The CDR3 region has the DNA TGCAGCGCTGGGACAGGGGGACGGGAGACCCAGTACTTC. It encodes CSAGTGGRETQYF.

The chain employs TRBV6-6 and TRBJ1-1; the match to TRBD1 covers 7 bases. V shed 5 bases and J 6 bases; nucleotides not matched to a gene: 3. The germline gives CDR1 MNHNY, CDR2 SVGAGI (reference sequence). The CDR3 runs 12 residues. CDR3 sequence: CASSRQGSEAFF. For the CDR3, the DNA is TGTGCCAGCAGTCGACAGGGCTCTGAAGCTTTCTTT.

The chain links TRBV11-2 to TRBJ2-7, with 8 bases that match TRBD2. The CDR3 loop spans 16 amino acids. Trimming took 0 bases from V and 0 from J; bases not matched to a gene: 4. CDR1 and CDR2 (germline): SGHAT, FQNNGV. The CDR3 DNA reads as TGTGCCAGCAGCTTAGATATAAGCGGGAGCTCCTACGAGCAGTACTTC. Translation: CASSLDISGSSYEQYF.

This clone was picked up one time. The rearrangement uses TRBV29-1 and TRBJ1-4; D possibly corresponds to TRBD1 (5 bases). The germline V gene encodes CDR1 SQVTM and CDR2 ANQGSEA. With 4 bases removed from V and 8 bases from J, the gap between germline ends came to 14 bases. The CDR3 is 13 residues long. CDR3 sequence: CSVVRQGKEKLFF. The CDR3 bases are TGCAGCGTTGTCAGGCAGGGAAAAGAAAAACTGTTTTTT.

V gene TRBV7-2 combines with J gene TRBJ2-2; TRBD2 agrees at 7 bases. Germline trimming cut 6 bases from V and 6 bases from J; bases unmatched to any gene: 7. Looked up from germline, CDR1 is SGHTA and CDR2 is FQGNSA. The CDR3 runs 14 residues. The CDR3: CASRILAGAGELFF. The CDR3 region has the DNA TGTGCCAGCAGGATATTAGCGGGCGCCGGGGAGCTGTTTTTT.

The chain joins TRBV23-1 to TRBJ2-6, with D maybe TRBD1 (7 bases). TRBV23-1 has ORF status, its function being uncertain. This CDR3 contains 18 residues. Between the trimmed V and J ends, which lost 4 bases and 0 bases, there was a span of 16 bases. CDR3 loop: CASSLPAGQSSGANVLTF. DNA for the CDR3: TGCGCCAGCAGTCTCCCCGCGGGACAGAGCTCTGGGGCCAACGTCCTGACTTTC.

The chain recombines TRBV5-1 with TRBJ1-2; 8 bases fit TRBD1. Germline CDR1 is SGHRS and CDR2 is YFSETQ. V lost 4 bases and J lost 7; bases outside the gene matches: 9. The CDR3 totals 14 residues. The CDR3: CASSGTGYDGGYTF. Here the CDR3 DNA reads TGCGCCAGCAGCGGGACAGGTTATGACGGTGGCTACACCTTC.

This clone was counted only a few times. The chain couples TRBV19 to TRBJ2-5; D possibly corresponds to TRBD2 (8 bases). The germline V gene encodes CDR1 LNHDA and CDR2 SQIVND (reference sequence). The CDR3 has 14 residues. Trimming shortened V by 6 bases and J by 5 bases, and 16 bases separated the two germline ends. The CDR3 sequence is CASRGLGGGETQYF. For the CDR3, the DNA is TGTGCCAGTAGGGGACTAGGGGGCGGGGAGACCCAGTACTTC.

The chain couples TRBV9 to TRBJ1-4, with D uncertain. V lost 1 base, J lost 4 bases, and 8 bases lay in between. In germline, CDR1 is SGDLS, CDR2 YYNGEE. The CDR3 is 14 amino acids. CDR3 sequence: CASSVTPSNEKLFF. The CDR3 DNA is TGTGCCAGCAGCGTAACCCCTAGTAATGAAAAACTGTTTTTT.

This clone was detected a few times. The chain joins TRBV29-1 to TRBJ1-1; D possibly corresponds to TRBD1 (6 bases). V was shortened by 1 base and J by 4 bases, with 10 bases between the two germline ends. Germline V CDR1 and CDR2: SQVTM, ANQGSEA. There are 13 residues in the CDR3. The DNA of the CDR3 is TGCAGCGTTGAAGCAGGGGTGGGCACTGAAGCTTTCTTT. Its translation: CSVEAGVGTEAFF.

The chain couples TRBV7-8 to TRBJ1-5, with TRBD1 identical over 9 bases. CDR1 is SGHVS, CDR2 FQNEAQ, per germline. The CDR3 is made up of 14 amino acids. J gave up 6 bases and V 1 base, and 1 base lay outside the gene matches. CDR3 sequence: CASSLGTGVQPQHF. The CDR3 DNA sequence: TGTGCCAGCAGCTTAGGGACAGGGGTTCAGCCCCAGCATTTT.

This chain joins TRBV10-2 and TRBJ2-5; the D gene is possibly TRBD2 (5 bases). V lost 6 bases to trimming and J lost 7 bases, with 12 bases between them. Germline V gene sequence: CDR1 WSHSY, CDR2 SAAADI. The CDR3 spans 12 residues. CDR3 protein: CASSLTGLTQYF. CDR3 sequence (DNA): TGCGCCAGCAGCCTTACTGGACTGACCCAGTACTTC.

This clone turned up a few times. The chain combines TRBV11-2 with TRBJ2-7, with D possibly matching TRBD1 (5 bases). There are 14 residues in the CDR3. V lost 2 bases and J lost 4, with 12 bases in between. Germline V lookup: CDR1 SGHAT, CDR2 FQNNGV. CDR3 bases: TGTGCCAGCAGCTTAAGGCCAGGGAAGTACGAGCAGTACTTC. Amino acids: CASSLRPGKYEQYF.

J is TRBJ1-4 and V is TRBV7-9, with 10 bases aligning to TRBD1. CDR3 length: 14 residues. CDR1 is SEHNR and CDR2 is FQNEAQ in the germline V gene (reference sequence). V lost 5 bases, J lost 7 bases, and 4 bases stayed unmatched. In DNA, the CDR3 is TGTGCCAGCAGCACCGGGACAGGGGTTGAAAAACTGTTTTTT. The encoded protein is CASSTGTGVEKLFF. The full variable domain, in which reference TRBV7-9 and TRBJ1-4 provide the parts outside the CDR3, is DTGVSQNPRHKITKRGQNVTFRCDPISEHNRLYWYRQTLGQGPEFLTYFQNEAQLEKSRLLSDRFSAERPKGSFSTLEIQRTEQGDSAMYLCASSTGTGVEKLFFGSGTQLSVL.

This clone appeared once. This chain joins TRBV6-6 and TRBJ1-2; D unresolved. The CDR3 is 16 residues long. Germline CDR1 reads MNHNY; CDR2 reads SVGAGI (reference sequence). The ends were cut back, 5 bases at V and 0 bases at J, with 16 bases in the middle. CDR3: CASSGGRTFSNYGYTF. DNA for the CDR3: TGTGCCAGCAGTGGAGGCAGAACCTTTTCTAACTATGGCTACACCTTC.

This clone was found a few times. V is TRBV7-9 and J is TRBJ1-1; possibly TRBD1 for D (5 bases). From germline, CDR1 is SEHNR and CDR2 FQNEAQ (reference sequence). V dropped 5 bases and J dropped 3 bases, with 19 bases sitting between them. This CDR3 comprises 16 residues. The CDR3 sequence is CASSPPGSREHTEAFF. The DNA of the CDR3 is TGTGCCAGCAGCCCCCCAGGGTCCCGCGAGCACACTGAAGCTTTCTTT.

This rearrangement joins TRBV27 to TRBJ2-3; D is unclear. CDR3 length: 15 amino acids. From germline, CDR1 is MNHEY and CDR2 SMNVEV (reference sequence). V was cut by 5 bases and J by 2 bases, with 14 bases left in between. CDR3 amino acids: CASSLTWPLTDTQYF. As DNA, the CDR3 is TGTGCCAGCAGTCTGACTTGGCCGCTCACAGATACGCAGTATTTT.

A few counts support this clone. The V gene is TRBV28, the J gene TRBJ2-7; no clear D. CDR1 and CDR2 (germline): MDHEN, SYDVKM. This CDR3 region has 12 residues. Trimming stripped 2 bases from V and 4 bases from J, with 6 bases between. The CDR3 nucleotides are TGTGCCAGCAGTTTAGGGCTATACGAGCAGTACTTC. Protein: CASSLGLYEQYF.

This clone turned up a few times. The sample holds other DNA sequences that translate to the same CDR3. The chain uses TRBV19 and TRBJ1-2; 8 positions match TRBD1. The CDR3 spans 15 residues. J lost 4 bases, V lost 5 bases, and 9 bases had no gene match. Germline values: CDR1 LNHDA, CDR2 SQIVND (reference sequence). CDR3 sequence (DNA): TGTGCCAGTAGTTCCCCCGGACAGGGCATCTATGGCTACACCTTC. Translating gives CASSSPGQGIYGYTF.

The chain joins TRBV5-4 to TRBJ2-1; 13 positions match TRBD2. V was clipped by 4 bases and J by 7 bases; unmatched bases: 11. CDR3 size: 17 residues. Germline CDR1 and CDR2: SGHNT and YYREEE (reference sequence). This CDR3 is CASSPIRTSGSLNEQFF. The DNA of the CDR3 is TGTGCCAGCAGCCCTATCAGGACTAGCGGGAGTCTTAATGAGCAGTTCTTC.

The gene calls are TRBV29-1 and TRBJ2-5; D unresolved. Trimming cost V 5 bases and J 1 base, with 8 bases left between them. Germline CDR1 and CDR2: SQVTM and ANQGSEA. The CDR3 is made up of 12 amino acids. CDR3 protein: CSVPSTQETQYF. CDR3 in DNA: TGCAGCGTTCCTAGTACCCAAGAGACCCAGTACTTC.

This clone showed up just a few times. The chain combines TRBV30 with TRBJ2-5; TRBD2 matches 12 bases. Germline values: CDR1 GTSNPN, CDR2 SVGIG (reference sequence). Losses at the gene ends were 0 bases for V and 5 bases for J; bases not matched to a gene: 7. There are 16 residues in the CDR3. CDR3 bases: TGTGCCTGGAGTGTGACTAGCGGGAGCGTAGGGGAGACCCAGTACTTC. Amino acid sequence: CAWSVTSGSVGETQYF.

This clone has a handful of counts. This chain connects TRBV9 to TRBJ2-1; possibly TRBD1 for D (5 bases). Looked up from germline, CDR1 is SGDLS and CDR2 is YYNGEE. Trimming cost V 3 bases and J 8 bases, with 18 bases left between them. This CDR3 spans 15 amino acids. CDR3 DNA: TGTGCCAGCAGCGCCAGGTCCGGTGGGGCTCATGAGCAGTTCTTC. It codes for CASSARSGGAHEQFF.